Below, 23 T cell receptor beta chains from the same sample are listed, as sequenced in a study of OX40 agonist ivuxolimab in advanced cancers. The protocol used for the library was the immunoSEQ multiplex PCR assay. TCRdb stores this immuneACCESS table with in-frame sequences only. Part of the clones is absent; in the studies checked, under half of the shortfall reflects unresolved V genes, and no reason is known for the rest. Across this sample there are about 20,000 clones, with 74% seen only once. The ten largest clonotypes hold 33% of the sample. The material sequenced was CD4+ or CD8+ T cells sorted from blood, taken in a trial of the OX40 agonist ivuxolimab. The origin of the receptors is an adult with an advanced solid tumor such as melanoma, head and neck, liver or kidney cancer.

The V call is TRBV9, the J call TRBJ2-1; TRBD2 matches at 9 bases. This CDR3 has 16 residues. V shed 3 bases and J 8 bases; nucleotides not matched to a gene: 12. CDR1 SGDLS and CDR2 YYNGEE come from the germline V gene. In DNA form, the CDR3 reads TGTGCCAGCAGCGGGAGCGGAGCGGGGGGCCGAGATGAGCAGTTCTTC. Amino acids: CASSGSGAGGRDEQFF.

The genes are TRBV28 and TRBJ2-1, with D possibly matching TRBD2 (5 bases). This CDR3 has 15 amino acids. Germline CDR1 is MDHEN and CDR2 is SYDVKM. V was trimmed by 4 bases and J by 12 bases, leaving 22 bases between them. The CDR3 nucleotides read TGTGCCAGCAGTTCCCACACGGGATTGTCGTTGGGGCAGTTCTTC. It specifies CASSSHTGLSLGQFF.

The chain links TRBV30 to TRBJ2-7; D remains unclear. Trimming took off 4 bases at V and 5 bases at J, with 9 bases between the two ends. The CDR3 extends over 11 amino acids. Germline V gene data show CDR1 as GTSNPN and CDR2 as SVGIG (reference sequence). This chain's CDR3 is CAWMVGNEQYF. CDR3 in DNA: TGTGCCTGGATGGTAGGGAACGAGCAGTACTTC.

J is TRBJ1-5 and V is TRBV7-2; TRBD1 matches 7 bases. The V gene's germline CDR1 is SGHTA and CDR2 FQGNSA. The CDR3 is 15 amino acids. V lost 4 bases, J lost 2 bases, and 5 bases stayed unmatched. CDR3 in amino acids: CASSSPGTGNQPQHF. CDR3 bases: TGTGCCAGCAGCTCACCTGGGACAGGCAATCAGCCCCAGCATTTT.

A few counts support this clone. The CDR3 DNA is TGTGCCAGCAGCTTAGGGGGGCGCCTATACAATGAGCAGTTCTTC. Its protein is CASSLGGRLYNEQFF. This chain joins TRBV13 and TRBJ2-1; D may be TRBD1 (5 bases). The CDR3 has 15 amino acids. V lost 0 bases, J lost 4 bases, and 10 bases lay in between. Per the germline V gene, CDR1 is PRHDT and CDR2 is FYEKMQ (reference sequence).

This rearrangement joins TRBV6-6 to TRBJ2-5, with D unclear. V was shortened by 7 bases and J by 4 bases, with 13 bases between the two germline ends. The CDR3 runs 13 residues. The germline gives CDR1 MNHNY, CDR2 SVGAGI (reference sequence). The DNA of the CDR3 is TGTGCCAGCACCTCACACACTCGAGAGACCCAGTACTTC. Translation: CASTSHTRETQYF.

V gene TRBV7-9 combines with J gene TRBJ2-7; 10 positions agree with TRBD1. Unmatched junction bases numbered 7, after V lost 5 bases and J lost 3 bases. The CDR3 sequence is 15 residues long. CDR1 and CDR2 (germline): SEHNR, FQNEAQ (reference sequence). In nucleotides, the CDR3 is TGTGCCAGCAGCCAGAGGACAGGGGGGAACTACGAGCAGTACTTC. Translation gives CASSQRTGGNYEQYF.

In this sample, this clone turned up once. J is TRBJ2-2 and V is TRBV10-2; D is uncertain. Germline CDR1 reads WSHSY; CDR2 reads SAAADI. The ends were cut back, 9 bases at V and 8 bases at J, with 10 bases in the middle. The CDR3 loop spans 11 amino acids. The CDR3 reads CASSTEGELFF. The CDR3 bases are TGCGCCAGTTCGACCGAGGGGGAGCTGTTTTTT.

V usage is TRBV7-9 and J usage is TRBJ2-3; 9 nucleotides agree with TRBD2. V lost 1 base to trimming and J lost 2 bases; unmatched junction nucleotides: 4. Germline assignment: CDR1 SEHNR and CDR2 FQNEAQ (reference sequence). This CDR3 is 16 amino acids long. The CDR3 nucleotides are TGTGCCAGCAGCTTAGGGACTAGCGACCACACAGATACGCAGTATTTT. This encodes CASSLGTSDHTDTQYF.

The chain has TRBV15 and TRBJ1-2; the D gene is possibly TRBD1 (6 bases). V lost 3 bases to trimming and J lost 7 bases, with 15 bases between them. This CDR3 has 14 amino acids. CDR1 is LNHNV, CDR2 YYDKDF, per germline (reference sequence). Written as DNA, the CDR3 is TGTGCCACCAGCAGGGCAACAGGGACGGGTGGCTACACCTTC. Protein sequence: CATSRATGTGGYTF. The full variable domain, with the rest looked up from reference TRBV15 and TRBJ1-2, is DAMVIQNPRYQVTQFGKPVTLSCSQTLNHNVMYWYQQKSSQAPKLLFHYYDKDFNNEADTPDNFQSRRPNTSFCFLDIRSPGLGDTAMYLCATSRATGTGGYTFGSGTRLTVV.

CDR3 nucleotide sequence: TGTGCCAGCAGTGAATTTGGGCAGGAGGCTTTCTTT. Residues: CASSEFGQEAFF. This chain connects TRBV25-1 to TRBJ1-1; no reliable D call. Per the germline V gene, CDR1 is MGHDK and CDR2 is SYGVNS. V was pared by 1 base and J by 11 bases, with 11 bases between. The CDR3 sequence is 12 residues long.

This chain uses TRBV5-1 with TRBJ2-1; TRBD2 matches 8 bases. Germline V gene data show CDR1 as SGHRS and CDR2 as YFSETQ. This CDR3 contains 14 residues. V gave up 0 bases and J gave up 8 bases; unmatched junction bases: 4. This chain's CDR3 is CASSLAGLGDEQFF. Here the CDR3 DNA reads TGCGCCAGCAGCTTGGCGGGACTAGGCGATGAGCAGTTCTTC.

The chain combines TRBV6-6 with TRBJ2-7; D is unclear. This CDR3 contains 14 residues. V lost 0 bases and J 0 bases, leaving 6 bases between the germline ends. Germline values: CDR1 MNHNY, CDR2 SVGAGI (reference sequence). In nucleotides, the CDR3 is TGTGCCAGCAGTTACTCTGGTCCCTCCTACGAGCAGTACTTC. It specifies CASSYSGPSYEQYF.

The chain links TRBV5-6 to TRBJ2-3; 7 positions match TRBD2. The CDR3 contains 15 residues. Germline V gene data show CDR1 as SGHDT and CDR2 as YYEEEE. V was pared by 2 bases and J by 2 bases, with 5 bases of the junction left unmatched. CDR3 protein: CASSFPLADTDTQYF. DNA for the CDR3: TGTGCCAGCAGCTTCCCCCTAGCGGACACAGATACGCAGTATTTT.

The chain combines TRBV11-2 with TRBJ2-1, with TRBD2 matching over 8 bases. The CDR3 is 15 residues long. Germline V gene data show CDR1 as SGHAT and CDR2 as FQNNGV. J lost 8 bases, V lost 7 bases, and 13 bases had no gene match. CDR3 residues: CASNAGTRGTDEQFF. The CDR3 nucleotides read TGTGCCAGCAACGCCGGGACTAGGGGTACGGATGAGCAGTTCTTC.

The CDR3 spells CASSYFGDRVDEQYF. CDR3 DNA: TGTGCCAGCAGTTACTTCGGGGACAGGGTCGACGAGCAGTACTTC. The chain carries TRBV6-5 and TRBJ2-7, with 9 bases fitting TRBD1. The CDR3 is 15 residues long. Trimming at V came to 1 base and at J to 5 bases, leaving 6 bases not matched to a gene. Germline assignment: CDR1 MNHEY and CDR2 SVGAGI.

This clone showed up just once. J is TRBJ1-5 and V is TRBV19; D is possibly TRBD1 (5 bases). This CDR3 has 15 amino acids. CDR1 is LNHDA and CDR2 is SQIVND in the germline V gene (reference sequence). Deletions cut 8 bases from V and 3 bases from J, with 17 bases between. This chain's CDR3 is CASRDRTEDNQPQHF. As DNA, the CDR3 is TGTGCCAGTCGGGACCGGACGGAAGACAATCAGCCCCAGCATTTT.

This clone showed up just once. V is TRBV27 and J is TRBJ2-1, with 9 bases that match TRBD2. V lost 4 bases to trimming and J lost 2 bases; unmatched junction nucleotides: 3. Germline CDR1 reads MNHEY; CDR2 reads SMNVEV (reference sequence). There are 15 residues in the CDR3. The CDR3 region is CASSWAGGPYNEQFF. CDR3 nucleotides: TGTGCCAGCAGTTGGGCGGGAGGGCCCTACAATGAGCAGTTCTTC.

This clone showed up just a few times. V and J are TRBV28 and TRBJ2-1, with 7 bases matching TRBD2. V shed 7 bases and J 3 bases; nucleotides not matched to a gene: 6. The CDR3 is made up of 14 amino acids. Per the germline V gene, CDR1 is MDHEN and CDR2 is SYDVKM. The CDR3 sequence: CASKLAKSYNEQFF. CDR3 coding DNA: TGTGCCAGCAAACTAGCGAAAAGCTACAATGAGCAGTTCTTC.

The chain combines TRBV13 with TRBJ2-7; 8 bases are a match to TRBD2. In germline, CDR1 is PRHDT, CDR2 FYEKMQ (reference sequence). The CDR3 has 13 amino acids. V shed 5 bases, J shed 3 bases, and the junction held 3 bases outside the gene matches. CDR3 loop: CASSLGLVYEQYF. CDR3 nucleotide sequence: TGTGCCAGCAGCCTGGGACTAGTCTACGAGCAGTACTTC.

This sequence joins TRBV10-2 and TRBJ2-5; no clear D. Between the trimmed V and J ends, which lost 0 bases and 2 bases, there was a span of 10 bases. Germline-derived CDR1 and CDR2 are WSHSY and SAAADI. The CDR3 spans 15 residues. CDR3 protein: CASSESWAEQETQYF. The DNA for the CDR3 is TGCGCCAGCAGTGAGTCTTGGGCAGAGCAAGAGACCCAGTACTTC.

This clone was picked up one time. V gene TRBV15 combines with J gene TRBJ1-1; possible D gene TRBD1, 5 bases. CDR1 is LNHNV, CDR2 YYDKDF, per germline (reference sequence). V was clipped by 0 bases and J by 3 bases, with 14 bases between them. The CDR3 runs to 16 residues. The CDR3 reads CATSRDTGGKDTEAFF. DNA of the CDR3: TGTGCCACCAGCAGAGATACCGGGGGAAAAGACACTGAAGCTTTCTTT.

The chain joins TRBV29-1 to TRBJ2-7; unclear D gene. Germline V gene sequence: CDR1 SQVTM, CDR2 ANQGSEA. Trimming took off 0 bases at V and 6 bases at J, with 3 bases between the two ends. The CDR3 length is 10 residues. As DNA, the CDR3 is TGCAGCGTTGAAGAGGGCGAGCAGTACTTC. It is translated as CSVEEGEQYF.